These T cell receptor beta chains were read from a single sample in a study of blood T cell repertoires in COVID-19. The data were produced by immunoSEQ multiplex PCR, yet TCRdb's version contains in-frame clones alone and is incomplete. The sample lists roughly 250,000 clones, more than 85% occurring once. The sequencing input was peripheral blood. Receptors were obtained from a person in their late teens or twenties with COVID-19, enrolled during active disease. The CDR3 runs from the conserved cysteine through the conserved F or W. The order of the fields is J gene, D gene, clone size, V gene, CDR3 DNA, CDR3 protein. The D gene is left open where the match is weak. Some rows have no size entry. The others give once, few or many, or a class for an expanded clone.

j_call: TRBJ2-7; d_call: TRBD1; clone_size: .; v_call: TRBV25-1; cdr3_nt: TGTGCCAGCAGTGACACCCGGACAGGGGTGACCTACGAGCAGTACTTC; cdr3_aa: CASSDTRTGVTYEQYF
j_call: TRBJ2-7; d_call: .; clone_size: .; v_call: TRBV4-1; cdr3_nt: TGCGCCAGCAGCCAAGGTCAGGCTTCCTACGAGCAGTACTTC; cdr3_aa: CASSQGQASYEQYF
j_call: TRBJ2-3; d_call: TRBD2; clone_size: .; v_call: TRBV24-1; cdr3_nt: TGTGCCACCAGTGATCCCGGACTAGATATCACAGATACGCAGTATTTT; cdr3_aa: CATSDPGLDITDTQYF
j_call: TRBJ1-4; d_call: .; clone_size: .; v_call: TRBV12-3/TRBV12-4; cdr3_nt: TGTGCCAGCAGTTTAGGGACAGATGAAAAACTGTTTTTT; cdr3_aa: CASSLGTDEKLFF
j_call: TRBJ1-2; d_call: TRBD1; clone_size: once; v_call: TRBV19; cdr3_nt: TGTGCCAGCTCCGGGACAGGGGATAAGGACACCTTC; cdr3_aa: CASSGTGDKDTF
j_call: TRBJ2-1; d_call: .; clone_size: .; v_call: TRBV7-5; cdr3_nt: TGTGCCAGAAGAGTAAAAGGGCCGGGACACCACTCCTACAATGAGCAGATCAATGAGCAGTTCTTC; cdr3_aa: CARRVKGPGHHSYNEQINEQFF
j_call: TRBJ2-6; d_call: TRBD2; clone_size: few; v_call: TRBV5-6; cdr3_nt: TGTGCCAGCAGTTCTGGACTAGCGGGAGCGGGGGCCAACGTCCTGACTTTC; cdr3_aa: CASSSGLAGAGANVLTF
j_call: TRBJ1-2; d_call: TRBD1; clone_size: .; v_call: TRBV7-8; cdr3_nt: TGTGCCAGCAGCCCTAGCTGGACAGGGGAGCATGGCTACACCTTC; cdr3_aa: CASSPSWTGEHGYTF
j_call: TRBJ2-7; d_call: .; clone_size: .; v_call: TRBV29-1; cdr3_nt: TGCAGCGTTGACGGGGAAGGGGAGCAGTACTTC; cdr3_aa: CSVDGEGEQYF
j_call: TRBJ2-1; d_call: TRBD2; clone_size: .; v_call: TRBV5-4; cdr3_nt: TGTGCCAGCAGTCCAATCACGGGGACTAGCGAGTACAATGAGCAGTTCTTC; cdr3_aa: CASSPITGTSEYNEQFF
j_call: TRBJ2-7; d_call: TRBD2; clone_size: .; v_call: TRBV10-3; cdr3_nt: TGTGCCACTTCCGGGACTAGCGTAAACCTCTACGAGCAGTACTTC; cdr3_aa: CATSGTSVNLYEQYF
j_call: TRBJ1-6; d_call: TRBD1; clone_size: .; v_call: TRBV6-5; cdr3_nt: TGTGCCAGCAATCAGGACAGGGGTAGCTTTTCACCCCTCCACTTT; cdr3_aa: CASNQDRGSFSPLHF
j_call: TRBJ2-1; d_call: TRBD1; clone_size: .; v_call: TRBV7-9; cdr3_nt: TGTGCCAGCAGCCTCGACAGGGTATCCTACAATGAGCAGTTCTTC; cdr3_aa: CASSLDRVSYNEQFF
j_call: TRBJ1-2; d_call: TRBD1; clone_size: .; v_call: TRBV9; cdr3_nt: TGTGCCAGCAGCGTAATACAGGGGAGCGGCTACACCTTC; cdr3_aa: CASSVIQGSGYTF
j_call: TRBJ2-3; d_call: .; clone_size: .; v_call: TRBV9; cdr3_nt: TGTGCCAGCAGCGTAGCTCCCCGAGTCACAGATACGCAGTATTTT; cdr3_aa: CASSVAPRVTDTQYF
j_call: TRBJ2-1; d_call: .; clone_size: .; v_call: TRBV7-6; cdr3_nt: TGTGCCAGCAGCTCACCGTTGACCGGGAGTAGGAGAAATGAGCAGTTCTTC; cdr3_aa: CASSSPLTGSRRNEQFF
j_call: TRBJ1-1; d_call: .; clone_size: .; v_call: TRBV24-1; cdr3_nt: TGTGCCACCAGTGATTTTCGGCAGGGTCGGACTGAAGCTTTCTTT; cdr3_aa: CATSDFRQGRTEAFF
j_call: TRBJ1-1; d_call: .; clone_size: .; v_call: TRBV10-2; cdr3_nt: TGCGCCAGCAGTGCATCAGGGATAGCTTTCTTT; cdr3_aa: CASSASGIAFF
j_call: TRBJ1-1; d_call: TRBD1; clone_size: .; v_call: TRBV19; cdr3_nt: TGTGCCTCCGGGGACAGGAACACTGAAGCTTTCTTT; cdr3_aa: CASGDRNTEAFF
j_call: TRBJ2-5; d_call: .; clone_size: .; v_call: TRBV7-2; cdr3_nt: TGTGCCAGCAGCTTAGGTCTGTTGGCGGCAGTATCGGAAGAGACCCAGTACTTC; cdr3_aa: CASSLGLLAAVSEETQYF
j_call: TRBJ2-7; d_call: .; clone_size: few; v_call: TRBV5-4; cdr3_nt: TGTGCCAGCAGCTTGGGCCACCCCGGGGGATCCTACGAGCAGTACTTC; cdr3_aa: CASSLGHPGGSYEQYF
j_call: TRBJ1-2; d_call: .; clone_size: .; v_call: TRBV28; cdr3_nt: TGTGCCAGCAGCCCGAGGGGGGGCGCCTATGGCTACACCTTC; cdr3_aa: CASSPRGGAYGYTF
j_call: TRBJ2-7; d_call: TRBD1; clone_size: .; v_call: TRBV19; cdr3_nt: TGTGCCAGTAGTATCGGGCAGGGACAGATCTACGAGCAGTACTTC; cdr3_aa: CASSIGQGQIYEQYF
j_call: TRBJ2-5; d_call: .; clone_size: .; v_call: TRBV6-5; cdr3_nt: TGTGCCAGCAGTAATCAGGGGAACTCCGGCGGGACCCAGTACTTC; cdr3_aa: CASSNQGNSGGTQYF
j_call: TRBJ2-5; d_call: .; clone_size: once; v_call: TRBV9; cdr3_nt: TGTGCCAGCAGCGTAGCCTGGGGCGAAGAGACCCAGTACTTC; cdr3_aa: CASSVAWGEETQYF
j_call: TRBJ2-7; d_call: .; clone_size: .; v_call: TRBV7-3; cdr3_nt: TGTGCCAGCAGCCTGGACACCTCCTACGAGCAGTACTTC; cdr3_aa: CASSLDTSYEQYF
j_call: TRBJ2-1; d_call: .; clone_size: .; v_call: TRBV7-9; cdr3_nt: TGTGCCAGCAGTCATAGCGGCCACAATGAGCAGTTCTTC; cdr3_aa: CASSHSGHNEQFF
j_call: TRBJ2-7; d_call: TRBD1; clone_size: .; v_call: TRBV7-9; cdr3_nt: TGTGCCAGCAGCTCCCCGGGACAGCCCGAGCAGTACTTC; cdr3_aa: CASSSPGQPEQYF
j_call: TRBJ2-7; d_call: .; clone_size: .; v_call: TRBV19; cdr3_nt: TGTGCCAGTAGTATTTCCGGCGGGGCCTACGAGCAGTACTTC; cdr3_aa: CASSISGGAYEQYF
j_call: TRBJ1-2; d_call: TRBD1; clone_size: .; v_call: TRBV18; cdr3_nt: TGTGCCAGCTCACAAGGACAGGGCAGTGGCTACACCTTC; cdr3_aa: CASSQGQGSGYTF
j_call: TRBJ2-1; d_call: TRBD1; clone_size: .; v_call: TRBV2; cdr3_nt: TGTGCCAGCAGTGAGACAGGGTACAATGAGCAGTTCTTC; cdr3_aa: CASSETGYNEQFF
j_call: TRBJ2-3; d_call: .; clone_size: .; v_call: TRBV5-1; cdr3_nt: TGCGCCAGCAGCTTGGCAGGGATTAGCACAGATACGCAGTATTTT; cdr3_aa: CASSLAGISTDTQYF
j_call: TRBJ2-7; d_call: TRBD1; clone_size: .; v_call: TRBV19; cdr3_nt: TGTGCCAGTAGTATCCGGGACAGGGGTGGAGAGCAGTACTTC; cdr3_aa: CASSIRDRGGEQYF
j_call: TRBJ2-1; d_call: TRBD1; clone_size: .; v_call: TRBV6-5; cdr3_nt: TGTGCCAGCAGCCCCACCCGGACAGGGGCCAATGAGCAGTTCTTC; cdr3_aa: CASSPTRTGANEQFF
j_call: TRBJ2-3; d_call: .; clone_size: .; v_call: TRBV2; cdr3_nt: TGTGCCAGCAGTGAATGGACTGTCCTTGGCACAGATACGCAGTATTTT; cdr3_aa: CASSEWTVLGTDTQYF
j_call: TRBJ1-4; d_call: .; clone_size: .; v_call: TRBV10-1; cdr3_nt: TGCGCCAGCAGTGAGAACTCGACAACCTCTAATGAAAAACTGTTTTTT; cdr3_aa: CASSENSTTSNEKLFF
j_call: TRBJ2-1; d_call: TRBD2; clone_size: .; v_call: TRBV4-3; cdr3_nt: TGCGCCAGCAGCCCTGGACTAGCGGGAGAGCAGTTCTTC; cdr3_aa: CASSPGLAGEQFF
j_call: TRBJ1-2; d_call: .; clone_size: .; v_call: TRBV28; cdr3_nt: TGTGCCAGCAGTTTACTAGACGGCGGCTACACCTTC; cdr3_aa: CASSLLDGGYTF
j_call: TRBJ2-2; d_call: TRBD2; clone_size: .; v_call: TRBV7-2; cdr3_nt: TGTGCCAGCAGCCCCAACTCAATAGCGGGAAGGAACACCGGGGAGCTGTTTTTT; cdr3_aa: CASSPNSIAGRNTGELFF
j_call: TRBJ1-1; d_call: .; clone_size: .; v_call: TRBV28; cdr3_nt: TGTGCCAGCAGTTTTTTAGGGGCGGCTGAAGCTTTCTTT; cdr3_aa: CASSFLGAAEAFF
j_call: TRBJ2-7; d_call: .; clone_size: .; v_call: TRBV4-1; cdr3_nt: TGCGCCAGCAGCTACCGTTTACAGTACTACGAGCAGTACTTC; cdr3_aa: CASSYRLQYYEQYF
j_call: TRBJ2-5; d_call: .; clone_size: .; v_call: TRBV7-9; cdr3_nt: TGTGCCAGCAGCTTCTTTCAGGTGATTGAAGAGACCCAGTACTTC; cdr3_aa: CASSFFQVIEETQYF
j_call: TRBJ2-7; d_call: .; clone_size: .; v_call: TRBV6-6; cdr3_nt: TGTGCCAGCAGTTACCCTACCAGGGCGGTCCCCTACGAGCAGTACTTC; cdr3_aa: CASSYPTRAVPYEQYF
j_call: TRBJ2-1; d_call: .; clone_size: .; v_call: TRBV4-1; cdr3_nt: TGCGCCAGCAGCCAAGTTCGCGATGAGCAGTTCTTC; cdr3_aa: CASSQVRDEQFF
j_call: TRBJ2-5; d_call: TRBD1; clone_size: once; v_call: TRBV15; cdr3_nt: TGTGCCACCAGCAGGACTGACAGGGGGCTAATGAGAGAGACCCAGTACTTC; cdr3_aa: CATSRTDRGLMRETQYF
j_call: TRBJ1-4; d_call: .; clone_size: .; v_call: TRBV5-5; cdr3_nt: TGTGCCAGCAGCTTGGCACAGCAGGCCCTCATCTTTAATGAAAAACTGTTTTTT; cdr3_aa: CASSLAQQALIFNEKLFF
j_call: TRBJ1-1; d_call: .; clone_size: .; v_call: TRBV27; cdr3_nt: TGTGCCAGCAGCAATTATTGGGCGGGGGTTTCTGACACTGAAGCTTTCTTT; cdr3_aa: CASSNYWAGVSDTEAFF
j_call: TRBJ1-4; d_call: .; clone_size: .; v_call: TRBV21-1; cdr3_nt: TGTGCCAGCAGCAACAACGACAGGGGGCCCACTAATGAAAAACTGTTTTTT; cdr3_aa: CASSNNDRGPTNEKLFF
j_call: TRBJ2-7; d_call: TRBD1; clone_size: .; v_call: TRBV5-1; cdr3_nt: TGCGCCTCCCAGGGACAGGCAGGGCAGTACTTC; cdr3_aa: CASQGQAGQYF
j_call: TRBJ2-3; d_call: TRBD2; clone_size: .; v_call: TRBV3-1/TRBV3-2; cdr3_nt: TGTGCCAGCAGCCTTAGCGGGAGCTTCTCAGATACGCAGTATTTT; cdr3_aa: CASSLSGSFSDTQYF
j_call: TRBJ1-4; d_call: .; clone_size: .; v_call: TRBV5-1; cdr3_nt: TGCGCCAGCAGCTTGCAGTTCGCGGGAGAAGGCGAAAAACTGTTTTTT; cdr3_aa: CASSLQFAGEGEKLFF
j_call: TRBJ2-1; d_call: TRBD2; clone_size: .; v_call: TRBV28; cdr3_nt: TGTGCCAGCACGGCTAGCGGAGTGGGACTAGGTAGGAATGAGCAGTTCTTC; cdr3_aa: CASTASGVGLGRNEQFF
j_call: TRBJ2-7; d_call: .; clone_size: once; v_call: TRBV2; cdr3_nt: TGTGCCAGCAGGCGGGAAAGTTCCTACGAGCAGTACTTC; cdr3_aa: CASRRESSYEQYF
j_call: TRBJ1-2; d_call: TRBD1; clone_size: .; v_call: TRBV24-1; cdr3_nt: TGTGCCACCAGTGATCGACAGGGAGGAAACTATGGCTACACCTTC; cdr3_aa: CATSDRQGGNYGYTF
j_call: TRBJ2-5; d_call: TRBD2; clone_size: .; v_call: TRBV13; cdr3_nt: TGTGCCAGCAGCTTAGGGACTAGCGGGAGCCTACTCCAGTACTTC; cdr3_aa: CASSLGTSGSLLQYF
j_call: TRBJ1-2; d_call: .; clone_size: .; v_call: TRBV27; cdr3_nt: TGTGCCAGCAGTTCCCTATTCGGGACAAACTATGGCTACACCTTC; cdr3_aa: CASSSLFGTNYGYTF
j_call: TRBJ2-7; d_call: TRBD2; clone_size: once; v_call: TRBV28; cdr3_nt: TGTGCCAGCAGTTTATCGGGGGGGAGCTCCTACGAGCAGTACTTC; cdr3_aa: CASSLSGGSSYEQYF
j_call: TRBJ2-5; d_call: .; clone_size: .; v_call: TRBV25-1; cdr3_nt: TGTGCCAGCAGTGACGGCGGGATTGAGACCCAGTACTTC; cdr3_aa: CASSDGGIETQYF